Listed here are 24 T cell receptor beta chains from one sample, sequenced in a study of cytotoxic CD8 clonotypes in ibrutinib-treated CLL. Produced via immunoSEQ multiplex PCR; TCRdb's table is partial and in-frame only. Counted here are some 43,000 clones, roughly two thirds occurring once; the ten biggest clones make up 9.5% to 15%. The sample consisted of PBMCs, taken after 12 months of ibrutinib treatment. The receptors were sampled from a human donor with chronic lymphocytic leukemia.

This clone is labeled as medium-sized. Other DNA sequences in the same sample also yield this CDR3. The genes are TRBV7-9 and TRBJ2-7, with D perhaps TRBD1 (6 bases). Deletions cut 1 base from V and 2 bases from J, with 9 bases between. Germline V gene sequence: CDR1 SEHNR, CDR2 FQNEAQ (reference sequence). This CDR3 has 14 residues. Written as DNA, the CDR3 is TGTGCCAGCAGCTTAGGGGACATCACCTACGAGCAGTACTTC. Its translation is CASSLGDITYEQYF.

This clone was seen a few times. This chain links TRBV7-8 with TRBJ1-1; D perhaps matches TRBD1 (6 bases). CDR3 length equals 13 residues. Germline V gives CDR1 SGHVS, CDR2 FQNEAQ. Between the trimmed V and J ends, which lost 5 bases and 11 bases, there was a span of 18 bases. This CDR3 is CASSPEYRAAAFF. The CDR3 DNA follows: TGTGCCAGCAGCCCAGAGTACAGGGCTGCTGCTTTCTTT.

J is TRBJ2-6 and V is TRBV5-1; D is tentatively TRBD1 or TRBD2 (5 bases each). Germline V gene sequence: CDR1 SGHRS, CDR2 YFSETQ. V was shortened by 2 bases and J by 2 bases, with 20 bases between the two germline ends. This CDR3 contains 19 residues. In DNA form, the CDR3 reads TGCGCCAGCAGCTTCTCGGGACGGTCGGACTCGACTGGGGCCAACGTCCTGACTTTC. Amino acid sequence: CASSFSGRSDSTGANVLTF.

V and J are TRBV27 and TRBJ1-6; no clear D. The germline V gene encodes CDR1 MNHEY and CDR2 SMNVEV (reference sequence). Trimming took off 6 bases at V and 7 bases at J, with 16 bases between the two ends. The CDR3 is made up of 15 amino acids. CDR3 sequence: CASSLSLSRNSPLHF. The CDR3, as DNA: TGTGCCAGCAGCCTCAGTTTATCCAGGAATTCACCCCTCCACTTT.

This sequence joins TRBV11-2 and TRBJ1-2; D gene ambiguous. The CDR3 extends over 12 amino acids. Germline-derived CDR1 and CDR2 are SGHAT and FQNNGV. Trimming removed 5 bases from V and 4 bases from J, with 8 bases in between. The DNA of the CDR3 is TGTGCCAGCAGCATCGGCCGCTATGGCTACACCTTC. This codes for CASSIGRYGYTF.

The chain employs TRBV2 and TRBJ2-1; a weak D match, TRBD1 (6 bases). CDR3 size: 14 residues. Germline CDR1 reads SNHLY; CDR2 reads FYNNEI. V gave up 2 bases and J gave up 2 bases, with 7 bases separating them. The CDR3 spells CASSEQGTYNEQFF. The DNA of the CDR3 is TGTGCCAGCAGTGAACAGGGGACCTACAATGAGCAGTTCTTC. Using reference TRBV2 and TRBJ2-1 for the parts outside the CDR3, the full variable domain is EPEVTQTPSHQVTQMGQEVILRCVPISNHLYFYWYRQILGQKVEFLVSFYNNEISEKSEIFDDQFSVERPDGSNFTLKIRSTKLEDSAMYFCASSEQGTYNEQFFGPGTRLTVL.

This clone was seen only once. The chain uses TRBV18 and TRBJ1-3; D gene uncertain. This CDR3 has 16 amino acids. Per the germline V gene, CDR1 is KGHSH and CDR2 is LQKENI. Trimming stripped 3 bases from V and 0 bases from J, with 12 bases between. The CDR3 nucleotides are TGTGCCAGCTCACCTAGCGACCCCGGCTCTGGAAACACCATATATTTT. It codes for CASSPSDPGSGNTIYF.

The genes are TRBV18 and TRBJ1-2; 9 bases match TRBD1. Per the germline V gene, CDR1 is KGHSH and CDR2 is LQKENI. The CDR3 is made up of 17 amino acids. V lost 2 bases to trimming and J lost 3 bases; unmatched junction nucleotides: 10. In DNA, the CDR3 is TGTGCCAGCTCACCAATCTTCGGGACAGGGATGGACTATGGCTACACCTTC. It translates to CASSPIFGTGMDYGYTF.

This clone was seen a single time. The chain is built from TRBV7-2 and TRBJ2-6; D is undetermined. Trimming removed 5 bases from V and 2 bases from J, with 10 bases in between. The CDR3 is 15 amino acids. Germline V gene lookup returns CDR1 SGHTA and CDR2 FQGNSA. The CDR3 loop reads CASSLGSAGANVLTF. The CDR3 bases are TGTGCCAGCAGCCTGGGGTCAGCTGGGGCCAACGTCCTGACTTTC.

This clone was detected only a few times. This sequence joins TRBV7-9 and TRBJ1-4, with D tentatively TRBD1 (5 bases). Germline CDR1 is SEHNR and CDR2 is FQNEAQ (reference sequence). The V end lost 4 bases, the J end lost 6 bases, and 12 bases lay between the germline ends. This CDR3 contains 14 residues. This CDR3 reads CASSYRDGHEKLFF. The CDR3 bases are TGTGCCAGCAGCTACCGGGACGGACATGAAAAACTGTTTTTT.

V usage is TRBV10-3 and J usage is TRBJ2-3, with D possibly being TRBD2 (6 bases). The germline V gene has CDR1 ENHRY and CDR2 SYGVKD. The CDR3 length is 14 residues. The V end was cut by 7 bases, the J end by 6 bases, with 17 bases between. CDR3 protein: CAIKPGGFADTQYF. The CDR3 nucleotides read TGTGCCATCAAACCTGGGGGGTTCGCGGATACGCAGTATTTT.

The J gene is TRBJ2-3, the V gene TRBV7-3; possible D gene TRBD2, 7 bases. Trimming removed 2 bases from V and 6 bases from J, with 18 bases in between. In germline, CDR1 is SGHTA, CDR2 FQGTGA. The CDR3 contains 16 residues. CDR3 DNA: TGTGCCAGCAGCTTAGGGGGGGCCCGAGGGTTGGATACGCAGTATTTT. The encoded protein is CASSLGGARGLDTQYF.

This sequence joins TRBV6-1 and TRBJ2-1; 9 bases are shared with TRBD1. V was pared by 7 bases and J by 4 bases, with 8 bases of the junction left unmatched. This CDR3 spans 15 amino acids. Per the germline V gene, CDR1 is MNHNS and CDR2 is SASEGT. This chain's CDR3 is CASNGQGIRYNEQFF. The CDR3 nucleotides read TGTGCCAGCAATGGACAGGGGATTCGTTACAATGAGCAGTTCTTC.

This clone was recorded a few times. The chain has TRBV9 and TRBJ1-1, with TRBD1 as a possible D gene (6 bases). Trimming shortened V by 2 bases and J by 1 base, and 9 bases separated the two germline ends. CDR1 is SGDLS and CDR2 is YYNGEE in the germline V gene. The CDR3 consists of 14 residues. CDR3 amino acids: CASSVDSGNTEAFF. CDR3 nucleotides: TGTGCCAGCAGCGTGGACAGCGGGAACACTGAAGCTTTCTTT.

This clone showed up just a few times. CDR3 amino acids: CASRPTATNEKLFF. The CDR3 DNA sequence: TGTGCCAGTAGGCCGACGGCAACTAATGAAAAACTGTTTTTT. This chain joins TRBV19 and TRBJ1-4, with D uncertain. Trimming took 6 bases from V and 0 from J, leaving 8 bases between them. This CDR3 region has 14 residues. The germline V gene has CDR1 LNHDA and CDR2 SQIVND (reference sequence). Full variable domain (rest looked up from reference TRBV19 and TRBJ1-4): DGGITQSPKYLFRKEGQNVTLSCEQNLNHDAMYWYRQDPGQGLRLIYYSQIVNDFQKGDIAEGYSVSREKKESFPLTVTSAQKNPTAFYLCASRPTATNEKLFFGSGTQLSVL.

In this sample, this clone turned up once. The gene calls are TRBV5-5 and TRBJ1-1, with 8 bases fitting TRBD1. CDR1 is SGHKS and CDR2 is YYEKEE in the germline V gene (reference sequence). V lost 6 bases to trimming and J lost 4 bases; unmatched junction nucleotides: 14. The CDR3 is made up of 16 amino acids. CDR3 protein: CASTRTGTVRFTEAFF. The CDR3 DNA is TGTGCCAGCACCCGGACAGGGACGGTGAGATTCACTGAAGCTTTCTTT.

The gene calls are TRBV7-2 and TRBJ2-5; TRBD1 aligns across 10 bases. Looked up from germline, CDR1 is SGHTA and CDR2 is FQGNSA. Trimming at V came to 1 base and at J to 5 bases, leaving 4 bases not matched to a gene. CDR3 length: 15 residues. As DNA, the CDR3 is TGTGCCAGCAGCTTAGATGGGACAGGGGTTGAGACCCAGTACTTC. Translation: CASSLDGTGVETQYF.

This sequence joins TRBV5-6 and TRBJ1-6; unclear D gene. This CDR3 region has 14 residues. CDR1 and CDR2 from the germline V gene are SGHDT and YYEEEE. V gave up 4 bases and J gave up 0 bases, with 5 bases separating them. The CDR3 here is CASSPPSYNSPLHF. The CDR3 DNA reads TGTGCCAGCAGCCCTCCCTCCTATAATTCACCCCTCCACTTT.

The table lists this clone with a few counts. V usage is TRBV19 and J usage is TRBJ1-6; D might be TRBD1 (5 bases). The CDR3 length is 13 residues. Per the germline V gene, CDR1 is LNHDA and CDR2 is SQIVND (reference sequence). V dropped 4 bases and J dropped 14 bases, with 15 bases sitting between them. The CDR3 sequence is CASSKKTADTLHF. CDR3 sequence (DNA): TGTGCCAGTAGTAAAAAGACAGCCGACACCCTCCACTTT.

This clone was seen just once. The chain links TRBV10-1 to TRBJ2-3; D may correspond to TRBD1 or TRBD2 (5 bases each). This CDR3 is built from 17 residues. The ends were cut back, 5 bases at V and 4 bases at J, with 22 bases in the middle. Germline V gene lookup returns CDR1 WNHNN and CDR2 SYGVQD (reference sequence). CDR3 amino acids: CASSSSRGPRGPDTQYF. The CDR3 nucleotides read TGCGCCAGCAGTTCGAGCCGAGGCCCTCGGGGACCAGATACGCAGTATTTT.

This clone appeared a few times. The chain combines TRBV5-1 with TRBJ1-4; 9 nucleotides agree with TRBD1. Germline V CDR1 and CDR2: SGHRS, YFSETQ. The junction had 3 bases not matched to a gene; V was cut back by 4 bases and J by 8 bases. The CDR3 runs to 13 residues. The CDR3 region has the DNA TGCGCCAGCAGCCCGACAGGGGGGGAAAAACTGTTTTTT. This translates into CASSPTGGEKLFF.

The rearrangement links TRBV7-8 to TRBJ2-3; the match to TRBD2 covers 8 bases. Germline V CDR1 and CDR2: SGHVS, FQNEAQ. This CDR3 has 15 amino acids. V gave up 5 bases and J gave up 10 bases; unmatched junction bases: 14. In DNA, the CDR3 is TGTGCCAGCAGCCCAGAGGGACTAGGCATCTCCTCGCAGTATTTT. This encodes CASSPEGLGISSQYF.

This clone has just a few counts. CDR3: CASSTQGVGQPQHF. The CDR3 DNA follows: TGTGCCAGTAGTACTCAGGGGGTAGGGCAGCCCCAGCATTTT. The V gene is TRBV19, the J gene TRBJ1-5; TRBD1 matches 7 bases. This CDR3 spans 14 amino acids. V was clipped by 4 bases and J by 7 bases; unmatched bases: 7. The germline gives CDR1 LNHDA, CDR2 SQIVND (reference sequence).

The chain uses TRBV9 and TRBJ2-2; the D is unclear. Germline CDR1 reads SGDLS; CDR2 reads YYNGEE. The ends were cut back, 4 bases at V and 6 bases at J, with 7 bases in the middle. The CDR3 contains 12 residues. CDR3 in DNA: TGTGCCAGCAGCACCGCCGCCGGGGAGCTGTTTTTT. Its protein is CASSTAAGELFF.